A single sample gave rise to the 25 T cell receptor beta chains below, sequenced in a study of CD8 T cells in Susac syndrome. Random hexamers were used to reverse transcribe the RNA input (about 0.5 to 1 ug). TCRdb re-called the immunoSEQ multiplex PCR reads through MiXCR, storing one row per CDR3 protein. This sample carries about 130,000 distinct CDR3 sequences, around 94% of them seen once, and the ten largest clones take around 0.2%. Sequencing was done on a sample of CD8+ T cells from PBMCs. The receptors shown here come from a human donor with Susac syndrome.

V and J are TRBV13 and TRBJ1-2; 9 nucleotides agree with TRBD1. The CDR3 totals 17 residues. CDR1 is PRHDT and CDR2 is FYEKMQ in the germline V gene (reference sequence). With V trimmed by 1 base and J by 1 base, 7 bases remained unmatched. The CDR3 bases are TGTGCCAGCAGCTTAGTCTTCGGGACAGGGAATAACTATGGCTACACCTTC. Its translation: CASSLVFGTGNNYGYTF.

The CDR3 nucleotides read TGTGCCAGCAGCCAACTAGCGGGAGGACCTAATGAGCAGTTCTTC. Translating it yields CASSQLAGGPNEQFF. The chain is built from TRBV6-2 or TRBV6-3 and TRBJ2-1, with 12 bases fitting TRBD2. V lost 6 bases and J lost 7; bases outside the gene matches: 7. The CDR3 is made up of 15 amino acids. Germline V lookup: CDR1 MNHEY, CDR2 SVGEGT.

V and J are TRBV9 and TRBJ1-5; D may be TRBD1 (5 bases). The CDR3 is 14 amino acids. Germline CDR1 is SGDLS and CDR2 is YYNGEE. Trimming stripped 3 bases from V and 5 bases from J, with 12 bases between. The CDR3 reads CASSAGGSYQPQHF. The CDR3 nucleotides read TGTGCCAGCAGCGCCGGGGGGTCCTATCAGCCCCAGCATTTT.

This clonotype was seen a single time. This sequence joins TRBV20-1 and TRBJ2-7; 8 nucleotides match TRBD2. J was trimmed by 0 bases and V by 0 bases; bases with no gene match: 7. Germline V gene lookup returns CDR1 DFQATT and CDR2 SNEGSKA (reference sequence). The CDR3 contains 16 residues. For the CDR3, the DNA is TGCAGTGCTAGAGACACACTAGCGGACTACTCCTACGAGCAGTACTTC. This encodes CSARDTLADYSYEQYF.

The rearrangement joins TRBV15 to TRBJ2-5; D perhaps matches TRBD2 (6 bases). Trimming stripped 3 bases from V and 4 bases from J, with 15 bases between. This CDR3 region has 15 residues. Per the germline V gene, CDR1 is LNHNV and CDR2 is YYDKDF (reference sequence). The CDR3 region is CATSSHRGLGETQYF. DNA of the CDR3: TGTGCCACCAGCAGCCACCGGGGGTTGGGAGAGACCCAGTACTTC.

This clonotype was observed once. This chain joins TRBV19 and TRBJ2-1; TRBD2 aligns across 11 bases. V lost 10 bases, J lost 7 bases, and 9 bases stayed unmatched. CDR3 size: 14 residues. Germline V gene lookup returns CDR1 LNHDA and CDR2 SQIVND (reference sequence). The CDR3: CATALAGGRNEQFF. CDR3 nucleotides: TGTGCCACCGCGTTAGCGGGAGGGAGGAATGAGCAGTTCTTC.

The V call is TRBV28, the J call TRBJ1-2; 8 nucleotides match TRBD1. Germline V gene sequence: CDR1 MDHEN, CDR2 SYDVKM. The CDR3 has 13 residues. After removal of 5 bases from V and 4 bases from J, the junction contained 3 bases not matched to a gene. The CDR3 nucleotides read TGTGCCAGCAGTCAGGGACAGGCCTATGGCTACACCTTC. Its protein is CASSQGQAYGYTF.

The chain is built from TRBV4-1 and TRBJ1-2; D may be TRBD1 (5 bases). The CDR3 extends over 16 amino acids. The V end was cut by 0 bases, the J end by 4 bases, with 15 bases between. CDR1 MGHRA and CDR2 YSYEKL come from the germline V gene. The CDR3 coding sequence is TGCGCCAGCAGCCAAGATCCGACAGCTACCTTCTATGGCTACACCTTC. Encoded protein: CASSQDPTATFYGYTF.

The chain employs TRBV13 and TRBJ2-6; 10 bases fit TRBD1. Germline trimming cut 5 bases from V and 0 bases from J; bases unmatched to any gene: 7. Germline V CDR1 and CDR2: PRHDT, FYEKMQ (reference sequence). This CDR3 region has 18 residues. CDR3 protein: CASSGEGTGDSGANVLTF. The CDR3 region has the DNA TGTGCCAGCAGCGGAGAAGGGACAGGGGACTCTGGGGCCAACGTCCTGACTTTC. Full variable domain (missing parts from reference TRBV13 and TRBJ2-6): AAGVIQSPRHLIKEKRETATLKCYPIPRHDTVYWYQQGPGQDPQFLISFYEKMQSDKGSIPDRFSAQQFSDYHSELNMSSLELGDSALYFCASSGEGTGDSGANVLTFGAGSRLTVL.

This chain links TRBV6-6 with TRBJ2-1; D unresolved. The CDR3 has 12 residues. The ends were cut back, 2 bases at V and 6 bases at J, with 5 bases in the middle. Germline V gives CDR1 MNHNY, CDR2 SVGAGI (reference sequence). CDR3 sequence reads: CASSYPTNEQFF. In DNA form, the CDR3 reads TGTGCCAGCAGTTACCCAACCAATGAGCAGTTCTTC.

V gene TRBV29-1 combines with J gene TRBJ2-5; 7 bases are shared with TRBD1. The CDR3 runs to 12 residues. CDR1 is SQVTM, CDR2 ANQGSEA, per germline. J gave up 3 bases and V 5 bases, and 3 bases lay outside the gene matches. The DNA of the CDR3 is TGCAGCGTTCTTACAGGGGAAGAGACCCAGTACTTC. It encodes CSVLTGEETQYF.

The CDR3 bases are TGTGCCAGCAGGACAGGTTCCGGGGACTATGGCTACACCTTC. Protein: CASRTGSGDYGYTF. This chain connects TRBV2 to TRBJ1-2; D may be TRBD1 (6 bases). The V and J ends lost 6 bases and 3 bases respectively, with 14 bases between them. From germline, CDR1 is SNHLY and CDR2 FYNNEI. This CDR3 spans 14 amino acids. The full variable domain, completed using reference TRBV2 and TRBJ1-2, is EPEVTQTPSHQVTQMGQEVILRCVPISNHLYFYWYRQILGQKVEFLVSFYNNEISEKSEIFDDQFSVERPDGSNFTLKIRSTKLEDSAMYFCASRTGSGDYGYTFGSGTRLTVV.

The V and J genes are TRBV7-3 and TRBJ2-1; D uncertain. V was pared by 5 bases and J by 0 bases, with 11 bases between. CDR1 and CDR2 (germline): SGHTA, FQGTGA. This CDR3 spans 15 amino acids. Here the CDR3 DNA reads TGTGCCAGCAGCCCCGCCGGTGGCTCCTACAATGAGCAGTTCTTC. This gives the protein CASSPAGGSYNEQFF.

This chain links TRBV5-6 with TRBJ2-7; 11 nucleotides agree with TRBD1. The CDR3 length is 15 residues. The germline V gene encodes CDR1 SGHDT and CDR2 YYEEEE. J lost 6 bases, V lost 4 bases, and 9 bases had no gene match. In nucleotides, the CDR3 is TGTGCCAGCAGCCTGTTGGGACAGGGGGAAGGCGAGCAGTACTTC. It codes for CASSLLGQGEGEQYF.

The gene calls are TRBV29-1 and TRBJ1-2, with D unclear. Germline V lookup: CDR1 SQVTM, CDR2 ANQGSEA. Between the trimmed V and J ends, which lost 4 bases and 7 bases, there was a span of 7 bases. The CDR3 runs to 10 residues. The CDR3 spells CSVVEFGYTF. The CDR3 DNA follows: TGCAGCGTTGTGGAATTTGGCTACACCTTC.

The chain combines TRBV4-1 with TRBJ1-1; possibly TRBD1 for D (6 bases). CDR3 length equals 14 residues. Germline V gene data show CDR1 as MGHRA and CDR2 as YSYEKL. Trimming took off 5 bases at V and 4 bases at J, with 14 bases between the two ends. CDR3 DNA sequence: TGCGCCAGCAGCGTCCTTACAGGGAGCACTGAAGCTTTCTTT. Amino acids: CASSVLTGSTEAFF.

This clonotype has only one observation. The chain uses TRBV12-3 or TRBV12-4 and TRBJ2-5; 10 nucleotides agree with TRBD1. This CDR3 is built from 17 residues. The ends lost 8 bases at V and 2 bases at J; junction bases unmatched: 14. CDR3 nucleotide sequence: TGTGCCAGCGGAGGGAGGGATACGGGACAGGGGCAAGAGACCCAGTACTTC. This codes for CASGGRDTGQGQETQYF.

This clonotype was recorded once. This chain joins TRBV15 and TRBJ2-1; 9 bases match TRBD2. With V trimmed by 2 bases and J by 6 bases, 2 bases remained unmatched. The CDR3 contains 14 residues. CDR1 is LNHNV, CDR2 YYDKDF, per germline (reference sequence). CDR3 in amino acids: CATSRLAGPNEQFF. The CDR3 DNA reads TGTGCCACCAGCAGACTAGCGGGGCCCAATGAGCAGTTCTTC.

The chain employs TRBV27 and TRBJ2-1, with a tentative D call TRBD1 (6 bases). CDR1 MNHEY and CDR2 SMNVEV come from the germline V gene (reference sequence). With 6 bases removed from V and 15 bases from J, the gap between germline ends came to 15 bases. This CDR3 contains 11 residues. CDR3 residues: CASSASGTLFF. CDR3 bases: TGTGCCAGCAGCGCCTCAGGGACACTGTTCTTC.

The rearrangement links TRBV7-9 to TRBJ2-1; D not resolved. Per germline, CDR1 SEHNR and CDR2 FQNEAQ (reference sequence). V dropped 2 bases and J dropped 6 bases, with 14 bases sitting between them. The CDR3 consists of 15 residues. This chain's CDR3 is CASSLTLGTTNEQFF. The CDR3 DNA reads TGTGCCAGCAGCTTAACCCTGGGAACTACCAATGAGCAGTTCTTC.

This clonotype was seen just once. The CDR3: CASSLTAQGAVEQFF. The CDR3 region has the DNA TGTGCCAGCAGCTTAACTGCACAGGGGGCTGTTGAGCAGTTCTTC. V usage is TRBV7-3 and J usage is TRBJ2-1, with 9 bases aligning to TRBD1. V shed 0 bases and J 9 bases; nucleotides not matched to a gene: 6. In germline, CDR1 is SGHTA, CDR2 FQGTGA. The CDR3 has 15 residues.

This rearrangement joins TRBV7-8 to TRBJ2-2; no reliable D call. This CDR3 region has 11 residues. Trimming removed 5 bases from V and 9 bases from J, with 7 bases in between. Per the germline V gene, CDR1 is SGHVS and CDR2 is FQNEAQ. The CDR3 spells CASSPARELFF. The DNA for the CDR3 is TGTGCCAGCAGCCCGGCCCGGGAGCTGTTTTTT. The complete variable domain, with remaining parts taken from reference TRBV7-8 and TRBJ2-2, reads GAGVSQSPRYKVAKRGQDVALRCDPISGHVSLFWYQQALGQGPEFLTYFQNEAQLDKSGLPSDRFFAERPEGSVSTLKIQRTQQEDSAVYLCASSPARELFFGEGSRLTVL.

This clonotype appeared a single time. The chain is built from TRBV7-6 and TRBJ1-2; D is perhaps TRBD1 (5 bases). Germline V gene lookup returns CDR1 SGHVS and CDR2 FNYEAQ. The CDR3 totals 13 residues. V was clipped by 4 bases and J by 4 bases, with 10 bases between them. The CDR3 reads CASSSGAGYGYTF. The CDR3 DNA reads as TGTGCCAGCAGCTCCGGGGCGGGCTATGGCTACACCTTC.

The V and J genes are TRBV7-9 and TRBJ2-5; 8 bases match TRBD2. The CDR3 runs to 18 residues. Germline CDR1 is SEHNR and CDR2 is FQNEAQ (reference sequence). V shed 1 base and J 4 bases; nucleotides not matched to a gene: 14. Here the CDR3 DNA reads TGTGCCAGCAGCTTAGGGGCACAGCGGGGGACGGTCGGAGAGACCCAGTACTTC. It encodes CASSLGAQRGTVGETQYF.

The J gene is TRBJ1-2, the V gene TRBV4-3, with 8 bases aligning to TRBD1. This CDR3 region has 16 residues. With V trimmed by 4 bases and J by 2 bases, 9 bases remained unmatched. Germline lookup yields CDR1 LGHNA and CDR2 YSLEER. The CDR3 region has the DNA TGCGCCAGCAGCCCCTCCCGGACAGGGACGAACTATGGCTACACCTTC. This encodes CASSPSRTGTNYGYTF.